This T cell receptor (beta chain) derives from a study of cytotoxic CD8 clonotypes in ibrutinib-treated CLL. Looking at the study overall: Patients attained about 25 partial and 2 complete responses; at median 68 months, about 15 remained remitted while approximately twelve progressed. Study-wide findings and caveats: Clonality increased with ibrutinib response but returned toward baseline at progression.

Measured with immunoSEQ multiplex PCR; TCRdb has only the in-frame clones, and not every one. This sample has tens of thousands of clones, with 70% to 80% found just once. This clone occurred a few times. Its target is unknown. The CDR3 spans 16 residues. Germline V gives CDR1 MGHRA, CDR2 YSYEKL. Trimming removed 0 bases at V and 1 base at J, with 11 bases between. The chain carries TRBV4-1 and TRBJ2-3; D may be TRBD1 (5 bases). The sample was PBMCs, taken at disease progression, from a patient treated with ibrutinib. This clonotype originated in a human donor with chronic lymphocytic leukemia. The CDR3 here is CASSQESGIGTDTQYF. CDR3 coding DNA: TGCGCCAGCAGCCAAGAATCAGGGATCGGCACAGATACGCAGTATTTT.